This T cell receptor (beta chain) was obtained from a study of human T cells and chemical hapten exposure. Across the whole study: Patients' scalps got diphenylcyclopropenone weekly throughout the approximately 22-week study.

Germline V gene lookup returns CDR1 MNHEY and CDR2 SVGEGT. The CDR3 has 17 amino acids. Trimming took 6 bases from V and 0 from J, leaving 15 bases between them. The library put unique molecular identifiers onto individual cDNA molecules. One entry per CDR3 protein results from TCRdb running MiXCR on the RACE reads. The table records 60,000 to 65,000 distinct CDR3 sequences, 9.5% to 11% of them present only once. Time point defined: patch test 3, about 24 weeks after DPC sensitization. Treatment reported: therapeutic diphenylcyclopropenone sensitization with weekly scalp DPC. The specimen comprised whole blood, sampled in connection with sensitization to the hapten diphenylcyclopropenone (DPC). The clonotype comes from a woman under 40 with alopecia areata. Some clones in this sample may be carry-over from other donors' samples. The chain joins TRBV6-2 or TRBV6-3 to TRBJ2-6, with no clear D. The CDR3 loop is CASRDPQVTSGANVLTF. The CDR3 nucleotides read TGTGCCAGCAGGGACCCCCAGGTCACCTCTGGGGCCAACGTCCTGACTTTC.